Listed below are T cell receptor beta chains from one sample, sequenced in a study of cytomegalovirus exposure and HLA in healthy donors. Some clones are missing from TCRdb's copy, which holds only in-frame ones; the method was immunoSEQ multiplex PCR. Of about 190,000 clones listed, approximately 80% are singletons. Specimen: PBMCs. The origin of the receptors is a woman in her 30s in good health and CMV-seropositive. Both conserved end residues are part of each CDR3. The order of the fields is V gene, clone size, D gene, J gene, CDR3 protein, CDR3 DNA. A D gene is named only where the DNA matches it firmly. Not every row has a clone size; where given, it reads once, few, many or a size class.

V gene: TRBV19
clone size: NA
D gene: NA
J gene: TRBJ1-5
CDR3 protein: CASSIPGSYQPQHF
CDR3 DNA: TGTGCCAGTAGTATCCCCGGGAGCTATCAGCCCCAGCATTTT

V gene: TRBV2
clone size: few
D gene: NA
J gene: TRBJ2-1
CDR3 protein: CASSEVGGRTVQFF
CDR3 DNA: TGTGCCAGCAGTGAAGTCGGGGGGAGGACAGTACAGTTCTTC

V gene: TRBV9
clone size: NA
D gene: TRBD1
J gene: TRBJ2-2
CDR3 protein: CASSVTGASRAAGELFF
CDR3 DNA: TGTGCCAGCAGCGTGACAGGGGCCTCCCGCGCCGCCGGGGAGCTGTTTTTT

V gene: TRBV27
clone size: NA
D gene: NA
J gene: TRBJ2-1
CDR3 protein: CASSTGLVNEQFF
CDR3 DNA: TGTGCCAGCAGTACGGGACTGGTCAATGAGCAGTTCTTC

V gene: TRBV11-3
clone size: NA
D gene: NA
J gene: TRBJ2-1
CDR3 protein: CASSDQGWGGTEQFF
CDR3 DNA: TGTGCCAGCAGCGATCAGGGTTGGGGCGGCACTGAGCAGTTCTTC

V gene: TRBV30
clone size: NA
D gene: NA
J gene: TRBJ1-6
CDR3 protein: CAWRRARRLNSPLHF
CDR3 DNA: TGTGCCTGGAGGAGGGCCAGAAGGCTTAATTCACCCCTCCACTTT

V gene: TRBV10-3
clone size: NA
D gene: NA
J gene: TRBJ1-5
CDR3 protein: CAISEARIDGLMGPQHF
CDR3 DNA: TGTGCCATCAGTGAAGCTAGGATCGACGGGTTGATGGGTCCCCAGCATTTT

V gene: TRBV28
clone size: NA
D gene: TRBD2
J gene: TRBJ2-5
CDR3 protein: CASSSLDAGVETQYF
CDR3 DNA: TGTGCCAGCAGTTCCCTTGACGCGGGGGTAGAGACCCAGTACTTC

V gene: TRBV28
clone size: few
D gene: TRBD2
J gene: TRBJ2-4
CDR3 protein: CASSLKRGEFASKNIQYF
CDR3 DNA: TGTGCCAGCAGTCTTAAGCGGGGGGAGTTCGCATCCAAAAACATTCAGTACTTC

V gene: TRBV7-2
clone size: once
D gene: TRBD1
J gene: TRBJ2-2
CDR3 protein: CASSRTGGTGELFF
CDR3 DNA: TGTGCCAGCAGCCGGACAGGGGGCACCGGGGAGCTGTTTTTT

V gene: TRBV11-2
clone size: NA
D gene: NA
J gene: TRBJ1-6
CDR3 protein: CASSPRQAWSPLHF
CDR3 DNA: TGTGCCAGCAGCCCCCGACAGGCTTGGTCACCCCTCCACTTT

V gene: TRBV6-1
clone size: NA
D gene: NA
J gene: TRBJ2-7
CDR3 protein: CASTFGGRGGYEQYF
CDR3 DNA: TGTGCCAGCACCTTCGGGGGAAGGGGAGGCTACGAGCAGTACTTC